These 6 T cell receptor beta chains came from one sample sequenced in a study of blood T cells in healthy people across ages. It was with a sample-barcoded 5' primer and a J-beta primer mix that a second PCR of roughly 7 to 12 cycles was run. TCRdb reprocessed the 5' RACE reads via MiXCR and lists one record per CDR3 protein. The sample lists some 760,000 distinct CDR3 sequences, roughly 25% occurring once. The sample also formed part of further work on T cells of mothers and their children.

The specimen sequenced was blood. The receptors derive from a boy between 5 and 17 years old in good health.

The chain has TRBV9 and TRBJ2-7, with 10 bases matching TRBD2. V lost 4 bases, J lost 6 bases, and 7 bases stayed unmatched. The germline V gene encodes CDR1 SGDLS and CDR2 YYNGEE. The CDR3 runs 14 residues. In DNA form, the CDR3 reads TGTGCCAGCAGCATAGCGGGAGGCGGTGGCGAGCAGTACTTC. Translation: CASSIAGGGGEQYF.

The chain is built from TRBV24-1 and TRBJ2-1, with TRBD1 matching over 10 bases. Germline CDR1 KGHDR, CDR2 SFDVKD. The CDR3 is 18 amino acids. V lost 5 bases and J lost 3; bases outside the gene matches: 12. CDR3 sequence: CATSGTDRGYPLYNEQFF. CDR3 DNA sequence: TGTGCCACCAGTGGGACGGACAGGGGGTACCCCCTCTACAATGAGCAGTTCTTC.

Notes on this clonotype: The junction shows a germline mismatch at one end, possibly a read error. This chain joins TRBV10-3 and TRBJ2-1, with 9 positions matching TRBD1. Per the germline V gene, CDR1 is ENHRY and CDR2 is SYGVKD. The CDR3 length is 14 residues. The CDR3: CATSGDRDYNEQFF. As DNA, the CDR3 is TGTGCCACCAGTGGGGACAGGGACTACAATGAGCAGTTCTTC.

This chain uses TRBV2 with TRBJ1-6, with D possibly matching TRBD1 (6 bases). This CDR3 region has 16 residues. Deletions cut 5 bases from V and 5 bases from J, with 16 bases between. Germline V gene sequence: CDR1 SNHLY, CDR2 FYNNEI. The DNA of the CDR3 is TGTGCCAGCAGTCCCCGTAGGGGGGCCGATAATTCACCCCTCCACTTT. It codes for CASSPRRGADNSPLHF.

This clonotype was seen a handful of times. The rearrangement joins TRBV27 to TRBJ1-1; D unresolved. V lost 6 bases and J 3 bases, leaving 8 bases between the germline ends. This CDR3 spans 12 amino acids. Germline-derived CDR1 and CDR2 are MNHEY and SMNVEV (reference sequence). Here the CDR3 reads CASRHRDTEAFF. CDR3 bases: TGTGCCAGCAGACATAGGGACACTGAAGCTTTCTTT.

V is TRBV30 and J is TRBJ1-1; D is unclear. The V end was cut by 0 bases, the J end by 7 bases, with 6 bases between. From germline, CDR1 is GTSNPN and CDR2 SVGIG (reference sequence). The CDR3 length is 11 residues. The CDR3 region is CAWSVGVEAFF. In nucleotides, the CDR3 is TGTGCCTGGAGTGTAGGTGTTGAAGCTTTCTTT.